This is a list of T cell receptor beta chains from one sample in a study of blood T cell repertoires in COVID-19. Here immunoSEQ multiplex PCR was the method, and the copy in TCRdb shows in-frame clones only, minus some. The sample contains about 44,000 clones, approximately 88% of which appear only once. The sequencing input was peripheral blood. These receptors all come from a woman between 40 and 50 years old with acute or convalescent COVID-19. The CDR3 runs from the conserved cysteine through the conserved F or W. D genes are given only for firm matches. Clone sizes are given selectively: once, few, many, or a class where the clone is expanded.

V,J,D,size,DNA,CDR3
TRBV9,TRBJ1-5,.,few,TGTGCCAGCAGCCCAGACAGCGTTGGCAATCAGCCCCAGCATTTT,CASSPDSVGNQPQHF
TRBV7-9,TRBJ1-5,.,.,TGTGCCAGCAGCTTAGGGGGCGGGGGCAATCAGCCCCAGCATTTT,CASSLGGGGNQPQHF
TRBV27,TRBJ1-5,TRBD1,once,TGTGCCAGCAGCCCGGGACAGTCCTATCAGCCCCAGCATTTT,CASSPGQSYQPQHF
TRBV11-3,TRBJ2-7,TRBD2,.,TGTGCCAGCAGCCGTAAACTAGCGGGTAGGGACTACGAGCAGTACTTC,CASSRKLAGRDYEQYF
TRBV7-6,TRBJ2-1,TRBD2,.,TGTGCCAGCAGCTTAGTTCGAAGCGGGAGACACAATGAGCAGTTCTTC,CASSLVRSGRHNEQFF
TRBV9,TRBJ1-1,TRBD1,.,TGTGCCAGCAGCGGACAGGGTCGGACTGAAGCTTTCTTT,CASSGQGRTEAFF
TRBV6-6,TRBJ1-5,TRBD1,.,TGTGCCAGCAGAGACAGGGGGCCTCAGCCCCAGCATTTT,CASRDRGPQPQHF
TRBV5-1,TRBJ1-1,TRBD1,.,TGCGCCAGCAGCCAGGGACAGGGTGGGACTGAAGCTTTCTTT,CASSQGQGGTEAFF
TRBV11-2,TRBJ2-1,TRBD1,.,TGTGCCAGCAGCAGCTCGGGACAGGGGACGTTCTTC,CASSSSGQGTFF
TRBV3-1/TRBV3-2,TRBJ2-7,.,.,TGTGCCAGCAGCCAACGAGGACACCAACCCTCCTACGAGCAGTACTTC,CASSQRGHQPSYEQYF
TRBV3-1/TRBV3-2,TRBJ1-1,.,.,TGTGCCAGCAGTACACGGGAGGGCACTGAAGCTTTCTTT,CASSTREGTEAFF